A selection of T cell receptor beta chains follows, all from one sample in a study of blood T cell repertoires in COVID-19. Clones were read by immunoSEQ multiplex PCR, and TCRdb kept only the in-frame ones, dropping some. The repertoire has about 59,000 clones, 60% to 80% of them found once; the top ten carry roughly 12%. Sequencing input: peripheral blood. The source is a man older than 75 with acute or convalescent COVID-19. Both conserved end residues are part of each CDR3. D genes are given only for firm matches. For some rows the clone size is stated as once, few or many, or as a class when expanded; others skip it.

D,J,size,V,DNA,CDR3
TRBD2,TRBJ2-1,-,TRBV7-9,TGTGCCAGCAGCTTAAAGGGACTAGCGGACCTCTACAATGAGCAGTTCTTC,CASSLKGLADLYNEQFF
-,TRBJ2-2,-,TRBV29-1,TGCAGCGTGACGACAGGAACGAACACCGGGGAGCTGTTTTTT,CSVTTGTNTGELFF
-,TRBJ2-3,few,TRBV19,TGTGCCAGTAGTATGCTAGTTACAGATACGCAGTATTTT,CASSMLVTDTQYF
-,TRBJ2-3,once,TRBV5-1,TGCGCCAGCAGCCCCCACACAGATACGCAGTATTTT,CASSPHTDTQYF
-,TRBJ2-2,-,TRBV6-6,TGTGCCAGCAATAACAGGGCTAACACCGGGGAGCTGTTTTTT,CASNNRANTGELFF
TRBD1,TRBJ1-1,once,TRBV3-1/TRBV3-2,TGTGCCAGCAGCCTGAACAGGGGCACTGAAGCTTTCTTT,CASSLNRGTEAFF
-,TRBJ2-7,-,TRBV18,TGTGCCAGCTCACCTAGCAGGGGCGGCTACGAGCAGTACTTC,CASSPSRGGYEQYF
-,TRBJ2-3,-,TRBV21-1,TGTGCCAGCAGCAAAGAGCCGGGCAGGGAAAGCACAGATACGCAGTATTTT,CASSKEPGRESTDTQYF
-,TRBJ1-1,-,TRBV2,TGTGCCAGCAGTGGTAACATGTTACCGAACACTGAAGCTTTCTTT,CASSGNMLPNTEAFF
-,TRBJ1-1,-,TRBV30,TGTGCCTGGAGTGGTCAGGGTCAAACTGAAGCTTTCTTT,CAWSGQGQTEAFF
TRBD1,TRBJ2-2,-,TRBV3-1/TRBV3-2,TGTGCCAGCAGCCAAGGACTCGGACAGGGAAGGACCGGGGAGCTGTTTTTT,CASSQGLGQGRTGELFF
-,TRBJ2-7,-,TRBV3-1/TRBV3-2,TGTGCCAGCAGCCAATCGGGGGCCTACGAGCAGTACTTC,CASSQSGAYEQYF
-,TRBJ1-4,-,TRBV5-1,TGCGCCAGCAGCTCGTCGGGGGATAATGAAAAACTGTTTTTT,CASSSSGDNEKLFF
-,TRBJ2-3,once,TRBV2,TGTGCCAGTGACAGGACTTCTTTAAATACGCAGTATTTT,CASDRTSLNTQYF
TRBD2,TRBJ2-3,-,TRBV4-1,TGCGCCAGCAGCAACCGCGGGGGGGCCGTAACAGATACGCAGTATTTT,CASSNRGGAVTDTQYF
-,TRBJ1-6,-,TRBV2,TGTGCCAGCAGTGTATTGGGAGGATCTCCCCTCCACTTT,CASSVLGGSPLHF
-,TRBJ2-1,-,TRBV6-6,TGTGCCAGCAGTTACGACAAGACCTACAATGAGCAGTTCTTC,CASSYDKTYNEQFF